A selection of T cell receptor beta chains follows, all from one sample in a study of metastatic and nonmetastatic thyroid tumors. TCRdb reprocessed the PCR reads via MiXCR. The profile shows about 6,000 clones, over 30% of them singletons. The sample comprised adjacent normal tissue. These receptors were taken from a female donor with papillary thyroid cancer or a benign thyroid nodule (not recorded which). Some clones in this sample may be carry-over from other donors' samples. Each CDR3 is given with its conserved first and last residue. A D gene is named only where the DNA matches it firmly. Clone size is shown for a subset of rows, as once, few, many or a class of expanded clone.

TRBV11-2	TRBD2	TRBJ2-5	.	TGTGCCAGCAGCCCCGGGACTAGCGGGAGAAGGGGTGGAGAGACCCAGTACTTC	CASSPGTSGRRGGETQYF
TRBV20-1	TRBD2	TRBJ2-7	.	TGCAGTGCTCCTCCGACTAGCGCCTACGAGCAGTACTTC	CSAPPTSAYEQYF
TRBV19	.	TRBJ1-4	few	TGTGCCAGTAGTAGCCGAACAGGGACCAGGAATGAAAAACTGTTTTTT	CASSSRTGTRNEKLFF
TRBV6-1	TRBD1	TRBJ1-2	.	TGTGCCAGCAGTGAAGGTCCAGGGGGCGATTACTATGGCTACACCTTC	CASSEGPGGDYYGYTF
TRBV13	.	TRBJ1-5	.	TGTGCCAGCACCTTATCCACGGGGAATCCGAACGCCCACGCGATCAATCAGCCCCAGCATTTT	CASTLSTGNPNAHAINQPQHF
TRBV7-3	.	TRBJ2-7	few	TGTGCCAGCAGCTTATATACGGGCTCCTACGAGCAGTACTTC	CASSLYTGSYEQYF
TRBV19	.	TRBJ2-2	.	TGTGCCCTCACATCAGGTCGCGCCATGGAGCTGTTTTTT	CALTSGRAMELFF
TRBV2	.	TRBJ2-7	.	TGTGCCAGCAGTGAAGCTCCCGACAGGTACGAGCAGTACTTC	CASSEAPDRYEQYF
TRBV20-1	.	TRBJ2-7	.	TGCAGTGCTCAGGGGGACTTCTCCTACGAGCAGTACTTC	CSAQGDFSYEQYF
TRBV7-8	TRBD2	TRBJ2-7	.	TGTGCCAGCAGCTCGTCCCCGGGACTAGAGCAGTACTTC	CASSSSPGLEQYF
TRBV24-1	.	TRBJ2-7	.	TGTGCCACCAATCGCCCGAGGTACGAGCAGTACTTC	CATNRPRYEQYF
TRBV12-3/TRBV12-4	TRBD1	TRBJ2-7	.	TGTGCCAGCAGCCGGGACAGGGGGCTTGAGCAGTACTTC	CASSRDRGLEQYF
TRBV30	.	TRBJ1-1	medium-sized	TGTGCCTGGAGCCTAGTTCGTCTCGGAGAAGCTTTCTTT	CAWSLVRLGEAFF
TRBV11-1	TRBD1	TRBJ2-1	.	TGTGCCAGCAGCCTACCCTCAGGGGGCACCCCGGGGTACAATGAGCGGTTCTTC	CASSLPSGGTPGYNERFF
TRBV28	.	TRBJ2-7	medium-sized	TGTGCCAGCAGTTTATCAAGGTTATCCTACGAGCAGTACTTC	CASSLSRLSYEQYF
TRBV6-2/TRBV6-3	.	TRBJ1-3	.	TGTGCCAGCAGGCTGACCGCAGGCCACTCTGGAAACACCATATATTTT	CASRLTAGHSGNTIYF
TRBV12-3/TRBV12-4	.	TRBJ1-2	.	TGTGCCAGAAGACATACAGGGCTAGTATCCGGCTACACCTTC	CARRHTGLVSGYTF
TRBV20-1	.	TRBJ2-3	.	TGCAGTGCTAGTTCCCGCGGGAGCACAGATACGCAGTATTTT	CSASSRGSTDTQYF
TRBV27	.	TRBJ2-1	medium-sized	TGTGCCAGCAGTTTTCGGGGTAGGGGCAATGAGCAGTTCTTC	CASSFRGRGNEQFF
TRBV7-9	TRBD1	TRBJ1-1	.	TGTGCCAGCAGCGTGTCTCGACAGGGAAGAACTTTCTTT	CASSVSRQGRTFF
TRBV28	TRBD1	TRBJ2-1	few	TGTGCCAGCAGTTCGAGACAGGGCACTGAGCAGTTCTTC	CASSSRQGTEQFF
TRBV30	.	TRBJ2-7	medium-sized	TGTGCCTGGAGCCGTTTGGGAAACGACGAGCAGTACTTC	CAWSRLGNDEQYF
TRBV2	TRBD1	TRBJ2-6	.	TGTGCCAGCAGCCTAGGACAGGGTGGGGCCAACGTCCTGACTTTC	CASSLGQGGANVLTF
TRBV18	TRBD2	TRBJ2-7	.	TGTGCCAGCTCACTCAAAGGGGGGTCGGGACTAGCGGGACCTACCTACGAGCAGTACTTC	CASSLKGGSGLAGPTYEQYF
TRBV7-8	TRBD1	TRBJ1-5	few	TGTGCCAGCAGCTTATCGACAGGGGGTGGTCAGCCCCAGCATTTT	CASSLSTGGGQPQHF
TRBV15	.	TRBJ1-3	few	TGTGCCACCAGCAATGACGGACGAGGCGGAAACACCATATATTTT	CATSNDGRGGNTIYF
TRBV6-2/TRBV6-3	.	TRBJ2-5	once	TGTGCCAGCAGTCAGGCCGGGGCACAAGAGAGCAACCAGTACTTC	CASSQAGAQESNQYF
TRBV19	.	TRBJ1-6	large	TGTGCCAGTAGTATGCAGGGCAACGGTAATTCACCCCTCCACTTT	CASSMQGNGNSPLHF
TRBV6-1	.	TRBJ1-5	few	TGTGCCAGCAATCAGCCCCAGGATTTT	CASNQPQDF
TRBV2	.	TRBJ1-1	.	TGTGCCAGCAGTTTAACTCGGGAAATTGGGGTGTACACTGAAGCTTTCTTT	CASSLTREIGVYTEAFF
TRBV5-6	TRBD1	TRBJ2-7	.	TGTGCCAGCAGTGAAGACGGGACAGAACCCTTTGCCGGATACGAGCAGTACTTC	CASSEDGTEPFAGYEQYF
TRBV20-1	TRBD2	TRBJ2-1	once	TGCAGTGCTAGTCCCTTTCTAGCGGCTGTACGGGATCAGTCCTTC	CSASPFLAAVRDQSF
TRBV20-1	TRBD2	TRBJ2-1	few	TGCAGTCCAATCGCCGGGACTACCAGGAATTCGCAGTTCTTC	CSPIAGTTRNSQFF
TRBV9	.	TRBJ2-7	.	TGTGCCTGCAGCGTAGATGGAGTGACGAACTACGAGCAGGACTTC	CACSVDGVTNYEQDF
TRBV7-9	.	TRBJ2-1	medium-sized	TGTGCCAGCAGCCCGAACGACATCTACAATGAGCAGTTCTTC	CASSPNDIYNEQFF
TRBV27	TRBD1	TRBJ1-2	large	TGTGCCAGCAGTCCTGCCGGGACAGCTAACTATGGCTACACCTTC	CASSPAGTANYGYTF
TRBV19	.	TRBJ1-2	few	TGTGCTCCCCACGAGGGGAACGGGGGCTACACCTTC	CAPHEGNGGYTF
TRBV6-2/TRBV6-3	.	TRBJ2-7	.	TGTGCCAGCAGTTATGACGGACCGGGACGGGACGAAGAGCAGTACTTC	CASSYDGPGRDEEQYF
TRBV4-3	.	TRBJ1-6	.	TGCGCCAGCAGCCCCCTAGGTGGAAGCAATTCACCCCTCCACTTT	CASSPLGGSNSPLHF
TRBV19	TRBD2	TRBJ2-3	medium-sized	TGTGCCAGTTCGACTAGCGGGAGGCATACGCAGTATTTT	CASSTSGRHTQYF
TRBV2	.	TRBJ1-3	medium-sized	TGTGCCAGCAGTGAATCAGGGACCGGAAACACCATATATTTT	CASSESGTGNTIYF
TRBV20-1	.	TRBJ2-1	.	TGCAGCGCTAGGGTCGGTGGGGTAAGTGAGCGGTTCTTC	CSARVGGVSERFF
TRBV12-3/TRBV12-4	.	TRBJ1-2	many	TGTGCCAGCACTATCAGGGGCTGGGGGGGCTACACCTTC	CASTIRGWGGYTF
TRBV20-1	.	TRBJ1-5	.	TGCAGTGCTAGTTTGGGGGATCAGCCCCAGCATTTT	CSASLGDQPQHF
TRBV30	.	TRBJ2-7	large	TGTGCCTGGGGAGGGACAGCCGCCTTGGGCGAGCAGTACTTC	CAWGGTAALGEQYF
TRBV12-3/TRBV12-4	.	TRBJ2-7	few	TGTGCCAGCAGTTTATCCTCCGAAGGGTCTTGGGAGCAGTACTTC	CASSLSSEGSWEQYF
TRBV28	TRBD1	TRBJ2-2	.	TGTGCCAGCAGTTTTTTATCTCCGGCAGGGGGCTTAGAGGAGGACACCGGGGAGCTGTTTTTT	CASSFLSPAGGLEEDTGELFF
TRBV11-3	TRBD2	TRBJ2-7	.	TGTGCCAGCAGCCGCGGACTAGCGGGAGGGATGTACGAGCAGTACTTC	CASSRGLAGGMYEQYF
TRBV20-1	TRBD1	TRBJ1-2	.	TGCAGTGCTAGAGTCGGGGGACAGGGAATCTATGGCTACACCTTC	CSARVGGQGIYGYTF
TRBV19	TRBD1	TRBJ1-5	few	TGTGCCAGTCGGGGACCGGGACAGCGGGATCAGCCCCAGCATTTT	CASRGPGQRDQPQHF
TRBV28	.	TRBJ2-5	medium-sized	TGTGCCAGCAGAGTAGGGGGAGTAGAGACCCAGTACTTC	CASRVGGVETQYF
TRBV10-3	TRBD2	TRBJ2-5	medium-sized	TGTGCCATCAGTGCGACGGGAGGGCCCCAAGAGACCCAGTACTTC	CAISATGGPQETQYF